This entry features one T cell receptor beta chain sequence. No cognate antigen has been identified for it. There are no base qualities to consult, and no much larger clone falls within one base. The sample is drawn from a study of blood T cell repertoires in COVID-19 (dated by TCRdb to about 2020). With respect to the entire study: Samples covering the acute and convalescent phases of COVID-19 were provided by collaborators in the United States, Italy and Spain. Where HLA class I and class II types were available, the types were taken from metadata supplied by the sample provider, not from assay-based typing. The material from the prospective study consisted of cDNA or gDNA derived from T cells, B-cell-depleted T cells, or PBMCs. The repertoires were made available in a free public database intended to serve as a resource for research on the immune response to SARS-CoV-2. The samples were drawn from the first 160 participants of the ongoing ImmuneRACE study and from 1,254 subjects provided by 6 global collaborators. A de-identified subject ID, COVID-19 status, age in years and sex were almost always included in the sample metadata. Subjects who had been exposed to COVID-19, were actively infected with it, or had recovered from it provided the deeply sampled blood TCRbeta repertoires that made up the dataset. Beyond this particular receptor, the publication reports: How much clinical and demographic metadata was included differed by source and by participant, and the metadata was provided uncurated.

The immunoSEQ Assay, a bias-controlled multiplex PCR, was used to amplify TCRbeta CDR3 regions from genomic DNA. Regarding the original processing steps: Nucleated cell counts per sample were estimated from amplification of reference gene primers within the assay. To quantify the absolute abundance of each unique TCRbeta CDR3 rearrangement, sequence reads were collapsed and filtered. For each sample, productive Simpson clonality was calculated as the square root of Simpson's diversity index across productive rearrangements. The table comes from immuneACCESS by way of TCRdb, which keeps in-frame sequences with V and J called. Part of the clones is missing from these tables; in studies checked, under half for an unresolved V gene and the rest for unknown reasons. That table furnishes V, J and clone size, whereas the DNA furnished D and trimming. This sample gives 200,000 to 250,000 clones in total; roughly 86% of them show up just once. The leading ten clones occupy 12% of the sample.

Whole blood was collected in K2EDTA tubes by collaborating institutions according to the institutions' own protocols. For TCRbeta analysis, collaborator samples were shipped as frozen whole blood, as isolated PBMCs, or as DNA extracted from either sample type. Trimming at the junction amounts to 0 bases on V and 7 bases on J, and the germline ends lie 10 bases apart. The CDR3 runs 14 residues from the cysteine to the phenylalanine. Only the CDR3 part of the read is kept: 42 bases, read in frame from the first base. CDR1 and CDR2, per the germline V gene, are LGHNA and YNFKEQ. This receptor was obtained from an elderly man with acute or convalescent COVID-19. Sequences were obtained from peripheral blood. The receptor chain draws on TRBV4-2 and TRBJ2-1; no confident D gene assignment can be made. The base sequence is TGTGCCAGCAGCCAAGATAGAAGAACGAATGAGCAGTTCTTC. Translated, it reads CASSQDRRTNEQFF.